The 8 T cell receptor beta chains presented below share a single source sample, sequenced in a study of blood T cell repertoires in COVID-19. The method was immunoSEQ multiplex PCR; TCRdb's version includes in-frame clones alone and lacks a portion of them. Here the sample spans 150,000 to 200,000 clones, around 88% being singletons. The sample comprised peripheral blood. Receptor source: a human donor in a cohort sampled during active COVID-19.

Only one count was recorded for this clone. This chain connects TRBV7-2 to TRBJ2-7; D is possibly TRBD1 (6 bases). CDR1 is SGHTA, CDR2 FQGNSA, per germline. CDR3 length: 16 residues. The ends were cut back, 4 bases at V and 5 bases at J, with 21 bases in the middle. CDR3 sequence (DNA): TGTGCCAGCAGCTCAACTGCCGGGACATCGATTAACGAGCAGTACTTC. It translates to CASSSTAGTSINEQYF.

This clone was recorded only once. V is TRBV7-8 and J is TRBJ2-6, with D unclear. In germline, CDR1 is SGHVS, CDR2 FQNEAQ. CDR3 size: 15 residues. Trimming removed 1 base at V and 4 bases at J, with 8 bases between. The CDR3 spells CASSLEPYGANVLTF. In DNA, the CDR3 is TGTGCCAGCAGCTTAGAGCCGTACGGGGCCAACGTCCTGACTTTC. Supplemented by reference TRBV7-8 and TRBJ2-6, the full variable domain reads GAGVSQSPRYKVAKRGQDVALRCDPISGHVSLFWYQQALGQGPEFLTYFQNEAQLDKSGLPSDRFFAERPEGSVSTLKIQRTQQEDSAVYLCASSLEPYGANVLTFGAGSRLTVL.

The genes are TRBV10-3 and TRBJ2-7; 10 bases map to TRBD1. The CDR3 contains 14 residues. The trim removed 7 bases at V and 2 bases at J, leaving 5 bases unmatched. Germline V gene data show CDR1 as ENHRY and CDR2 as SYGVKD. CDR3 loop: CAITGTGDPYEQYF. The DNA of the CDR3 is TGTGCCATCACCGGGACAGGGGACCCCTACGAGCAGTACTTC.

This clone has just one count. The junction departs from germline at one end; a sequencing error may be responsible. DNA for the CDR3: TGCGCCAGCAGATTGGGACAGGGGGCAAATCAGCCCCAGCATTTT. It encodes CASRLGQGANQPQHF. V and J are TRBV5-1 and TRBJ1-5; 12 bases match TRBD1. CDR1 is SGHRS, CDR2 YFSETQ, per germline. The CDR3 is 15 amino acids.

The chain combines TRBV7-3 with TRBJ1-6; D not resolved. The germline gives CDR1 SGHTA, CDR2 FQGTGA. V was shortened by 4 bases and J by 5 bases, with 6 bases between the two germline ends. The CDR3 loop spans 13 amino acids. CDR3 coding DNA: TGTGCCAGCAGCTCCGGGGATAATTCACCCCTCCACTTT. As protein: CASSSGDNSPLHF.

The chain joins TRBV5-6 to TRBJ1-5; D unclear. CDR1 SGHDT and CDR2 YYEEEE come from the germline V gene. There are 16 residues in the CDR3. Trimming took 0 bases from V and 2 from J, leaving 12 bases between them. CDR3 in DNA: TGTGCCAGCAGCTTGGGGGCAGATTTAGGCAATCAGCCCCAGCATTTT. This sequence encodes CASSLGADLGNQPQHF.

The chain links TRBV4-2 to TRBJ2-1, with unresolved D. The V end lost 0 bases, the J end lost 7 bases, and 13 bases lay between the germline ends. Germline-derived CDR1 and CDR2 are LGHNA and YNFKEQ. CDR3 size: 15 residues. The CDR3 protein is CASSQDLSFGNEQFF. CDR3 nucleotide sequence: TGTGCCAGCAGCCAAGATCTTAGCTTTGGGAATGAGCAGTTCTTC.

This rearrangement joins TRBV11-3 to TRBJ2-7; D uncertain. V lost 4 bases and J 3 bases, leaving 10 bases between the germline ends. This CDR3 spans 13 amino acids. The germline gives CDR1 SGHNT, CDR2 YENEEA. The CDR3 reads CASSYISGYEQYF. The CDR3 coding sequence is TGTGCCAGCAGCTATATCAGTGGCTACGAGCAGTACTTC.